A single sample is the source of the 21 T cell receptor beta chains below, sequenced in a study of blood T cell repertoires in COVID-19. Produced via immunoSEQ multiplex PCR; TCRdb's table is partial and in-frame only. There are 350,000 to 450,000 clones in the sample; roughly nine tenths occur only once, and about 0.86% lies in the top ten. Sequencing used PBMCs or T cells enriched from blood (not recorded which). The receptors originated from a woman in her thirties or forties who had been exposed to COVID-19.

V usage is TRBV9 and J usage is TRBJ2-2; TRBD2 matches 8 bases. The germline gives CDR1 SGDLS, CDR2 YYNGEE. V lost 5 bases, J lost 9 bases, and 12 bases stayed unmatched. The CDR3 length is 15 residues. This chain's CDR3 is CASSPGTSKSWELFF. The CDR3 DNA is TGTGCCAGCAGTCCCGGGACTAGTAAGTCCTGGGAGCTGTTTTTT.

This sequence joins TRBV29-1 and TRBJ2-5, with 13 bases matching TRBD2. The germline V gene encodes CDR1 SQVTM and CDR2 ANQGSEA. V trimming: 7 bases; J trimming: 5 bases; junction bases outside the gene matches: 4. There are 13 residues in the CDR3. CDR3 in amino acids: CSGTSGRPETQYF. CDR3 nucleotide sequence: TGCAGCGGGACTAGCGGGAGACCGGAGACCCAGTACTTC. Filled out from reference TRBV29-1 and TRBJ2-5, the complete variable domain reads SAVISQKPSRDICQRGTSLTIQCQVDSQVTMMFWYRQQPGQSLTLIATANQGSEATYESGFVIDKFPISRPNLTFSTLTVSNMSPEDSSIYLCSGTSGRPETQYFGPGTRLLVL.

V and J are TRBV7-2 and TRBJ2-5; no clear D gene. Germline lookup yields CDR1 SGHTA and CDR2 FQGNSA. V was cut by 2 bases and J by 5 bases, with 15 bases left in between. The CDR3 is made up of 15 amino acids. CDR3 sequence (DNA): TGTGCCAGCAGCTTACGACCCCAAGCGAGTGAGACCCAGTACTTC. Its translation is CASSLRPQASETQYF.

This chain joins TRBV5-1 and TRBJ2-1; 8 bases are shared with TRBD1. The germline V gene encodes CDR1 SGHRS and CDR2 YFSETQ. J gave up 4 bases and V 6 bases, and 6 bases lay outside the gene matches. The CDR3 is 14 residues long. DNA for the CDR3: TGCGCCAGCATGTCAGGGGGCTTGTACAATGAGCAGTTCTTC. The encoded protein is CASMSGGLYNEQFF.

This clone was picked up one time. Here the CDR3 reads CASSARQGESPLHF. The CDR3 DNA follows: TGTGCCAGCAGCGCCAGACAGGGGGAATCACCCCTCCACTTT. This rearrangement joins TRBV9 to TRBJ1-6; 9 bases fit TRBD1. The V gene end was trimmed by 3 bases and the J gene end by 10 bases; junction bases not matched to a gene: 5. CDR3 length equals 14 residues. CDR1 is SGDLS, CDR2 YYNGEE, per germline.

In this sample, this clone turned up a few times. The V and J genes are TRBV27 and TRBJ1-5, with unresolved D. The CDR3 extends over 16 amino acids. V dropped 8 bases and J dropped 2 bases, with 19 bases sitting between them. Germline CDR1 MNHEY, CDR2 SMNVEV (reference sequence). Here the CDR3 DNA reads TGTGCCAGCTCCCTGAACGCGGGGAGTGGCAATCAGCCCCAGCATTTT. It specifies CASSLNAGSGNQPQHF.

J is TRBJ1-4 and V is TRBV5-5, with 7 bases lining up with TRBD1. Germline V CDR1 and CDR2: SGHKS, YYEKEE (reference sequence). V dropped 4 bases and J dropped 7; count of bases not matched to a gene: 7. The CDR3 has 14 residues. The CDR3 region is CASSHRGGSEKLFF. Here the CDR3 DNA reads TGTGCCAGCAGCCACAGGGGTGGGAGTGAAAAACTGTTTTTT.

J is TRBJ1-3 and V is TRBV7-9; 10 nucleotides agree with TRBD1. Unmatched junction bases numbered 5, after V lost 1 base and J lost 8 bases. The CDR3 contains 15 residues. CDR1 is SEHNR, CDR2 FQNEAQ, per germline (reference sequence). The CDR3 here is CASSLGDRGLYTIYF. CDR3 DNA sequence: TGTGCCAGCAGCTTAGGTGACAGGGGGCTGTACACCATATATTTT.

The rearrangement uses TRBV6-5 and TRBJ2-7; TRBD2 is a possible D gene (6 bases). CDR1 and CDR2 from the germline V gene are MNHEY and SVGAGI. Trimming pared 5 bases from V and 4 bases from J, leaving 12 bases between. The CDR3 sequence is 13 residues long. CDR3 DNA: TGTGCCAGCAGTCTTGAGGGGAGGTACGAGCAGTACTTC. Its translation: CASSLEGRYEQYF.

The chain recombines TRBV6-5 with TRBJ1-2, with a possible D match to TRBD1 (6 bases). Trimming took off 5 bases at V and 4 bases at J, with 14 bases between the two ends. Germline-derived CDR1 and CDR2 are MNHEY and SVGAGI. The length of the CDR3 is 14 residues. The CDR3 loop is CASSQSTGTYGYTF. CDR3 coding DNA: TGTGCCAGCAGTCAGTCGACAGGAACCTATGGCTACACCTTC.

This clone has just one count. The V call is TRBV30, the J call TRBJ1-6; D is perhaps TRBD1 (5 bases). Germline V gives CDR1 GTSNPN, CDR2 SVGIG (reference sequence). The CDR3 covers 13 residues. The CDR3 protein is CGGRSSYNSPLHF. The CDR3 DNA reads TGTGGGGGCAGAAGCTCCTATAATTCACCCCTCCACTTT.

V is TRBV2 and J is TRBJ1-1; no definite D call. Trimming left V 0 bases short and J 6 bases short, with 14 bases between. Looked up from germline, CDR1 is SNHLY and CDR2 is FYNNEI. The CDR3 contains 15 residues. CDR3: CASSEARVKRAEAFF. The CDR3, as DNA: TGTGCCAGCAGTGAAGCTCGGGTTAAGAGGGCTGAAGCTTTCTTT. Together with reference TRBV2 and TRBJ1-1, the CDR3 gives the full variable domain: EPEVTQTPSHQVTQMGQEVILRCVPISNHLYFYWYRQILGQKVEFLVSFYNNEISEKSEIFDDQFSVERPDGSNFTLKIRSTKLEDSAMYFCASSEARVKRAEAFFGQGTRLTVV.

The rearrangement uses TRBV2 and TRBJ2-2; D uncertain. Germline lookup yields CDR1 SNHLY and CDR2 FYNNEI. Trimming took 7 bases from V and 4 from J, leaving 16 bases between them. The CDR3 extends over 15 amino acids. The CDR3 region has the DNA TGTGCCAGCACCCGGTCGAGGCCCCCCACCGGGGAGCTGTTTTTT. The encoded protein is CASTRSRPPTGELFF.

The gene calls are TRBV11-3 and TRBJ1-2, with a possible D match to TRBD1 (6 bases). The CDR3 covers 16 residues. The germline V and J ends were trimmed by 5 bases and 0 bases, with 16 bases remaining between them. Germline assignment: CDR1 SGHNT and CDR2 YENEEA. The DNA of the CDR3 is TGTGCCAGCAGCCGACGGGGGGCGGTAGCTAACTATGGCTACACCTTC. Translating it yields CASSRRGAVANYGYTF. The full variable domain, rest sourced from reference TRBV11-3 and TRBJ1-2, is EAGVVQSPRYKIIEKKQPVAFWCNPISGHNTLYWYLQNLGQGPELLIRYENEEAVDDSQLPKDRFSAERLKGVDSTLKIQPAELGDSAVYLCASSRRGAVANYGYTFGSGTRLTVV.

The chain links TRBV3-1 (or the pseudogene TRBV3-2) to TRBJ2-1; D may be TRBD1 (6 bases). CDR1 and CDR2 from the germline V gene are LGHDT and YNNKEL (reference sequence). The CDR3 is 19 amino acids. The V end lost 3 bases, the J end lost 0 bases, and 21 bases lay between the germline ends. Here the CDR3 DNA reads TGTGCCAGCAGCCAGCCGTTCCGGGACATGCCCTACTCCTACAATGAGCAGTTCTTC. This sequence encodes CASSQPFRDMPYSYNEQFF.

The chain links TRBV18 to TRBJ2-1; 11 positions match TRBD1. Germline loops: CDR1 KGHSH, CDR2 LQKENI. CDR3 length: 16 residues. The J segment lost 6 bases and the V segment lost 4 bases, leaving 8 bases of the junction unmatched. CDR3 coding DNA: TGTGCCAGCTCACGTTCCCGGACAGGGGGCTCCAATGAGCAGTTCTTC. Protein product: CASSRSRTGGSNEQFF. Supplemented by reference TRBV18 and TRBJ2-1, the full variable domain reads NAGVMQNPRHLVRRRGQEARLRCSPMKGHSHVYWYRQLPEEGLKFMVYLQKENIIDESGMPKERFSAEFPKEGPSILRIQQVVRGDSAAYFCASSRSRTGGSNEQFFGPGTRLTVL.

CDR3 coding DNA: TGTGCCAGTAGCGCACAGGGGGGTGGCAATCAGCCCCAGCATTTT. This codes for CASSAQGGGNQPQHF. The chain links TRBV19 to TRBJ1-5; TRBD1 aligns across 8 bases. The CDR3 has 15 amino acids. V shed 6 bases, J shed 2 bases, and the junction held 6 bases outside the gene matches. From germline, CDR1 is LNHDA and CDR2 SQIVND (reference sequence).

This clone was seen only a few times. The chain is built from TRBV18 and TRBJ2-5, with a weak D call TRBD1 (5 bases). The CDR3 runs to 12 residues. CDR1 KGHSH and CDR2 LQKENI come from the germline V gene. Trimming stripped 6 bases from V and 5 bases from J, with 10 bases between. CDR3 protein: CASSRTRETQYF. CDR3 nucleotide sequence: TGTGCCAGCTCTCGGACACGGGAGACCCAGTACTTC.

V usage is TRBV9 and J usage is TRBJ2-3, with D perhaps TRBD1 (5 bases). This CDR3 has 15 residues. The germline V and J ends were trimmed by 2 bases and 3 bases, with 13 bases remaining between them. Germline V lookup: CDR1 SGDLS, CDR2 YYNGEE. CDR3 residues: CASSVEGVGTDTQYF. For the CDR3, the DNA is TGTGCCAGCAGCGTTGAAGGGGTCGGGACAGATACGCAGTATTTT.

V usage is TRBV20-1 and J usage is TRBJ1-2; D is undetermined. V lost 6 bases to trimming and J lost 5 bases, with 10 bases between them. The CDR3 runs 11 residues. Germline V gene data show CDR1 as DFQATT and CDR2 as SNEGSKA (reference sequence). The CDR3 nucleotides read TGCAGTGCCTCAAGAGCTTATGGCTACACCTTC. Translated: CSASRAYGYTF.

The gene calls are TRBV5-1 and TRBJ2-5, with 12 bases that match TRBD2. The CDR3 is made up of 14 amino acids. Germline trimming cut 7 bases from V and 2 bases from J; bases unmatched to any gene: 3. CDR1 is SGHRS, CDR2 YFSETQ, per germline. The CDR3 nucleotides read TGCGCCAGCGAAACTAGCGGGGGGCAAGAGACCCAGTACTTC. Its translation is CASETSGGQETQYF.